This T cell receptor beta chain is drawn from a study of blood T cell repertoires in COVID-19. In the original analysis: Nucleated cell counts were estimated from reference gene primer amplification. Assay used: immunoSEQ multiplex PCR; TCRdb lists only in-frame clones, some missing. V and J calls and clone size are those listed in that table; D and trimming were worked out from the DNA. The data hold roughly 380,000 clones, with about 89% observed a single time. Trimming stripped 0 bases from V and 7 bases from J, with 15 bases between. This CDR3 has 15 amino acids. Germline loops: CDR1 MNHEY, CDR2 SVGAGI.

Material: peripheral blood. The genes are TRBV6-5 and TRBJ2-5; tentative D call: TRBD1 (5 bases). The source of this sequence is a woman in her thirties or forties with COVID-19, enrolled during active disease. CDR3 DNA sequence: TGTGCCAGCAGTTACTCAAGGGGCGCGTCAACGACCCAGTACTTC. This gives the protein CASSYSRGASTTQYF.